This T cell receptor beta chain was obtained from a study of cytomegalovirus exposure and HLA in healthy donors. Study-wide results and limits: Presence/absence analyses treated sequencing depth as roughly uniform across donors. Immune exposure data for these donors was limited to CMV serostatus.

Vbeta (60) and Jbeta (13) primers were used in the PCR. In the original analysis: Counted up in a later analysis, unique TCR beta chains came to some 72 million, with some 11 million shared. Clones were sequenced by immunoSEQ multiplex PCR, and TCRdb holds only the in-frame ones, with some missing. From that table come the V and J calls and clone size; the DNA was used to work out D and trimming. The top ten clones hold under 1.5% of a sample with under 200,000 clones, 65% to 85% of them seen once. On this clone: The target antigen is unknown.

V was pared by 1 base and J by 13 bases, with 13 bases between. Germline V gives CDR1 SGHTA, CDR2 FQGNSA. The CDR3 spans 13 residues. This clonotype originated in a man in his 60s in good health and CMV-seronegative. The sequenced material came from PBMCs. This chain uses TRBV7-2 with TRBJ2-2; D ambiguous. Here the CDR3 DNA reads TGTGCCAGCAGCTTAGGTAGACCCCGCGGGCTGTTTTTT. It is translated as CASSLGRPRGLFF.